This passage covers 7 T cell receptor beta chains from one sample sequenced in a study of T cell clones after liver transplantation. Here immunoSEQ multiplex PCR was the method, and the copy in TCRdb shows in-frame clones only, minus some. Found here are 80,000 or so clones, over 80% of them singletons; the top ten hold about 0.45%. This specimen consisted of CD4+ T cells from blood, obtained 45 to 47 months after liver transplant. The source of these receptors is a human patient who received a liver transplant. Some T cells may be the graft donor's.

The chain's CDR3 is CASSSEGNQPQHF. The DNA of the CDR3 is TGTGCCAGCAGCTCGGAGGGCAATCAGCCCCAGCATTTT. This chain joins TRBV7-9 and TRBJ1-5; D gene unclear. The CDR3 is made up of 13 amino acids. The germline V gene encodes CDR1 SEHNR and CDR2 FQNEAQ (reference sequence). V was cut by 4 bases and J by 2 bases, with 6 bases left in between.

The chain couples TRBV28 to TRBJ1-2; D is unclear. Trimming took 1 base from V and 2 from J, leaving 8 bases between them. Per germline, CDR1 MDHEN and CDR2 SYDVKM. This CDR3 is 14 amino acids long. The CDR3 DNA reads TGTGCCAGCAGTTTATCCCCCCCAAACTATGGCTACACCTTC. It is translated as CASSLSPPNYGYTF.

The rearrangement uses TRBV2 and TRBJ1-5, with 10 positions matching TRBD1. Germline-derived CDR1 and CDR2 are SNHLY and FYNNEI. The V and J ends lost 6 bases and 5 bases, in that order; junction bases with no gene match: 1. This CDR3 has 13 amino acids. CDR3 DNA: TGTGCCAGCAGGGGGACAGGGGATCAGCCCCAGCATTTT. Its protein product is CASRGTGDQPQHF.

This clone has only one observation. V gene TRBV30 combines with J gene TRBJ2-3; 7 nucleotides agree with TRBD2. Trimming removed 5 bases from V and 7 bases from J; junction bases left unmatched: 15. The CDR3 sequence is 15 residues long. Germline values: CDR1 GTSNPN, CDR2 SVGIG (reference sequence). This chain's CDR3 is CAWVNRGELANTQYF. CDR3 in DNA: TGTGCCTGGGTTAATAGGGGCGAACTAGCGAATACGCAGTATTTT.

This sequence joins TRBV5-4 and TRBJ2-5; possible D gene TRBD2, 6 bases. Trimming pared 5 bases from V and 4 bases from J, leaving 18 bases between. Germline values: CDR1 SGHNT, CDR2 YYREEE (reference sequence). The CDR3 spans 15 residues. CDR3 sequence reads: CASSSGSLGGETQYF. Written as DNA, the CDR3 is TGTGCCAGCAGTTCAGGGTCCCTGGGGGGAGAGACCCAGTACTTC.

The chain joins TRBV28 to TRBJ2-7; perhaps TRBD2 as D (5 bases). Germline V gene lookup returns CDR1 MDHEN and CDR2 SYDVKM. Trimming stripped 6 bases from V and 2 bases from J, with 14 bases between. The CDR3 is 14 residues long. DNA for the CDR3: TGTGCCAGCAGGGACTCCAGTCGCCCCTACGAGCAGTACTTC. Translation gives CASRDSSRPYEQYF.

This clone was observed once. The rearrangement links TRBV19 to TRBJ2-1; 7 bases fit TRBD2. The germline CDR1 and CDR2 sequences are LNHDA and SQIVND (reference sequence). This CDR3 comprises 16 residues. V lost 9 bases to trimming and J lost 0 bases; unmatched junction nucleotides: 11. In DNA form, the CDR3 reads TGTGCCAGCCTCTCCTCCCTAGCGGACTCCTACAATGAGCAGTTCTTC. It specifies CASLSSLADSYNEQFF.